This entry lists 18 T cell receptor beta chains sequenced from one sample in a study of cytomegalovirus exposure and HLA in healthy donors. The PCR contained 60 Vbeta and 13 Jbeta primers. Libraries were prepared by immunoSEQ multiplex PCR; TCRdb keeps only in-frame clonotypes and omits some of them. The sample has about 130,000 clones; approximately 75% are singletons. Sample: PBMCs. Receptor source: a woman aged 40 to 50 in good health and CMV-seropositive.

The chain is built from TRBV5-6 and TRBJ2-5, with 7 nucleotides matching TRBD2. V dropped 2 bases and J dropped 5; count of bases not matched to a gene: 12. Germline V gene data show CDR1 as SGHDT and CDR2 as YYEEEE. The CDR3 covers 16 residues. CDR3 nucleotides: TGTGCCAGCAGCTTACTGGGACGGGGAGCGGGGGAGACCCAGTACTTC. The encoded protein is CASSLLGRGAGETQYF.

The V and J genes are TRBV9 and TRBJ2-5; D not resolved. V lost 3 bases to trimming and J lost 3 bases, with 9 bases between them. This CDR3 comprises 13 residues. Germline CDR1 is SGDLS and CDR2 is YYNGEE. Here the CDR3 reads CASSANHKETQYF. Written as DNA, the CDR3 is TGTGCCAGCAGCGCCAATCACAAAGAGACCCAGTACTTC.

This clone has just a few counts. The CDR3 region has the DNA TGTGCCAGCACTCCCCCCCGAGGCGGTTCCTACGAGCAGTACTTC. Encoded protein: CASTPPRGGSYEQYF. The chain carries TRBV6-1 and TRBJ2-7; D not resolved. The CDR3 extends over 15 amino acids. V gave up 7 bases and J gave up 1 base, with 17 bases separating them. Per the germline V gene, CDR1 is MNHNS and CDR2 is SASEGT.

The chain carries TRBV7-9 and TRBJ2-3; possible D gene TRBD1, 6 bases. CDR3 size: 18 residues. The V gene's germline CDR1 is SEHNR and CDR2 FQNEAQ (reference sequence). V shed 5 bases and J shed 2 bases, with 23 bases lying between them. The CDR3 nucleotides read TGTGCCAGCAGCCCGGGAACTACTCGCAGGGGAATCACAGATACGCAGTATTTT. Its protein is CASSPGTTRRGITDTQYF.

This chain connects TRBV18 to TRBJ2-7; 10 nucleotides agree with TRBD1. The CDR3 runs to 14 residues. Germline CDR1 and CDR2: KGHSH and LQKENI. With V trimmed by 8 bases and J by 2 bases, 6 bases remained unmatched. Here the CDR3 reads CASQSGTGAYEQYF. For the CDR3, the DNA is TGTGCCAGCCAATCCGGGACAGGGGCCTACGAGCAGTACTTC.

The chain uses TRBV19 and TRBJ1-1; D gene unclear. The germline V gene has CDR1 LNHDA and CDR2 SQIVND (reference sequence). Trimming stripped 3 bases from V and 1 base from J, with 18 bases between. CDR3 length: 17 amino acids. CDR3: CASSIYVWGESNTEAFF. The CDR3 nucleotides are TGTGCCAGTAGTATTTACGTGTGGGGAGAGTCGAACACTGAAGCTTTCTTT. The whole variable domain, remainder taken from reference TRBV19 and TRBJ1-1, is DGGITQSPKYLFRKEGQNVTLSCEQNLNHDAMYWYRQDPGQGLRLIYYSQIVNDFQKGDIAEGYSVSREKKESFPLTVTSAQKNPTAFYLCASSIYVWGESNTEAFFGQGTRLTVV.

The rearrangement uses TRBV27 and TRBJ2-7, with D maybe TRBD2 (6 bases). V shed 1 base and J shed 4 bases, with 14 bases lying between them. Germline V lookup: CDR1 MNHEY, CDR2 SMNVEV (reference sequence). CDR3 size: 15 residues. The CDR3 DNA reads TGTGCCAGCAGTTTATTTTCGGGAGTAAGGTACGAGCAGTACTTC. Encoded protein: CASSLFSGVRYEQYF.

This chain connects TRBV5-1 to TRBJ2-2, with 8 positions matching TRBD1. With 2 bases clipped from V and 1 base from J, the junction kept 4 bases outside the gene matches. Germline CDR1 SGHRS, CDR2 YFSETQ. CDR3 length: 16 residues. CDR3 sequence reads: CASSFPGTGNTGELFF. CDR3 nucleotides: TGCGCCAGCAGCTTCCCCGGGACAGGGAACACCGGGGAGCTGTTTTTT. The complete variable domain, with remaining parts taken from reference TRBV5-1 and TRBJ2-2, reads KAGVTQTPRYLIKTRGQQVTLSCSPISGHRSVSWYQQTPGQGLQFLFEYFSETQRNKGNFPGRFSGRQFSNSRSEMNVSTLELGDSALYLCASSFPGTGNTGELFFGEGSRLTVL.

This clone has a single count. The chain combines TRBV4-3 with TRBJ2-2; D possibly corresponds to TRBD1 (5 bases). V was pared by 2 bases and J by 3 bases, with 7 bases between. In germline, CDR1 is LGHNA, CDR2 YSLEER. The CDR3 is 14 residues long. CDR3 sequence (DNA): TGCGCCAGCAGCCAACAGGGTTACACCGGGGAGCTGTTTTTT. Residues: CASSQQGYTGELFF.

J is TRBJ1-1 and V is TRBV19, with TRBD1 matching over 9 bases. In germline, CDR1 is LNHDA, CDR2 SQIVND (reference sequence). CDR3 length equals 14 residues. V lost 7 bases, J lost 3 bases, and 6 bases stayed unmatched. The CDR3 DNA reads as TGTGCCAGTACGAGGGACAGGGATTACACTGAAGCTTTCTTT. Its translation: CASTRDRDYTEAFF.

The chain joins TRBV6-1 to TRBJ2-1, with 10 bases matching TRBD1. CDR1 and CDR2 from the germline V gene are MNHNS and SASEGT. Trimming cost V 3 bases and J 9 bases; bases outside gene matches: 8. This CDR3 has 15 amino acids. The CDR3 loop is CASSESGTGVVEQFF. CDR3 nucleotides: TGTGCCAGCAGTGAGTCCGGGACAGGGGTTGTTGAGCAGTTCTTC.

This rearrangement joins TRBV19 to TRBJ2-3, with D tentatively TRBD1 (5 bases). This CDR3 comprises 15 residues. The germline V gene encodes CDR1 LNHDA and CDR2 SQIVND (reference sequence). The V end was cut by 3 bases, the J end by 3 bases, with 13 bases between. CDR3 DNA sequence: TGTGCCAGTAGTATCGGGCAGGGCCATACAGATACGCAGTATTTT. It encodes CASSIGQGHTDTQYF. The whole variable domain, remainder taken from reference TRBV19 and TRBJ2-3, is DGGITQSPKYLFRKEGQNVTLSCEQNLNHDAMYWYRQDPGQGLRLIYYSQIVNDFQKGDIAEGYSVSREKKESFPLTVTSAQKNPTAFYLCASSIGQGHTDTQYFGPGTRLTVL.

The rearrangement links TRBV30 to TRBJ2-7; 7 nucleotides match TRBD1. CDR3 size: 13 residues. Trimming removed 6 bases from V and 2 bases from J; junction bases left unmatched: 7. CDR1 GTSNPN and CDR2 SVGIG come from the germline V gene (reference sequence). The CDR3 DNA sequence: TGTGCCTGTGCCACAGACAGGGCCTACGAGCAGTACTTC. Translated: CACATDRAYEQYF.

The rearrangement uses TRBV19 and TRBJ1-1, with TRBD1 matching over 11 bases. Looked up from germline, CDR1 is LNHDA and CDR2 is SQIVND (reference sequence). CDR3 length: 16 residues. V shed 7 bases, J shed 2 bases, and the junction held 9 bases outside the gene matches. CDR3 bases: TGTGCCAGTACTATGGGGACAGGGGGTCCTAACACTGAAGCTTTCTTT. It yields the protein CASTMGTGGPNTEAFF.

The rearrangement joins TRBV18 to TRBJ2-5, with TRBD1 matching over 7 bases. V gave up 3 bases and J gave up 1 base; unmatched junction bases: 2. The CDR3 contains 14 residues. Looked up from germline, CDR1 is KGHSH and CDR2 is LQKENI. The CDR3 protein is CASSPAGGQETQYF. The CDR3, as DNA: TGTGCCAGCTCACCGGCAGGGGGCCAAGAGACCCAGTACTTC.

The chain carries TRBV30 and TRBJ2-1; no clear D gene. Trimming took off 4 bases at V and 6 bases at J, with 7 bases between the two ends. This CDR3 has 11 amino acids. Germline V gene sequence: CDR1 GTSNPN, CDR2 SVGIG (reference sequence). The CDR3 region has the DNA TGTGCCTGGACCCTTTTCAATGAGCAGTTCTTC. This encodes CAWTLFNEQFF.

Note on this clone: This specimen includes other DNA sequences encoding the same CDR3. The V gene is TRBV30, the J gene TRBJ2-7; the D gene is possibly TRBD1 (6 bases). With 2 bases removed from V and 6 bases from J, the gap between germline ends came to 11 bases. Germline V gene data show CDR1 as GTSNPN and CDR2 as SVGIG (reference sequence). This CDR3 contains 12 residues. The CDR3 loop reads CAWSRQVSEQYF. CDR3 nucleotide sequence: TGTGCCTGGAGTAGACAGGTGTCCGAGCAGTACTTC.

The genes are TRBV5-6 and TRBJ1-3, with TRBD1 identical over 7 bases. The V and J ends lost 1 base and 2 bases, in that order; junction bases with no gene match: 0. The V gene's germline CDR1 is SGHDT and CDR2 YYEEEE. There are 14 residues in the CDR3. In DNA, the CDR3 is TGTGCCAGCAGCTTGACAGGGGCTGGAAACACCATATATTTT. It is translated as CASSLTGAGNTIYF.